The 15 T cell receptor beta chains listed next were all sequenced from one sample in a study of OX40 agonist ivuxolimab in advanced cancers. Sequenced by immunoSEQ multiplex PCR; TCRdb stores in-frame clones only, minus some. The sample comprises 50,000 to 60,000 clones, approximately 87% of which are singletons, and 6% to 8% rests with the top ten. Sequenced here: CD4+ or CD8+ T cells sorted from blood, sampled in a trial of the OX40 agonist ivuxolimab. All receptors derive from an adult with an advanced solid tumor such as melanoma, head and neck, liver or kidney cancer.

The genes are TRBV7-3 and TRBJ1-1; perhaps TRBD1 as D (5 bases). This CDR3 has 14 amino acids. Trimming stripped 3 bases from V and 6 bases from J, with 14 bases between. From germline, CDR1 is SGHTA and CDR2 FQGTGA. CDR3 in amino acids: CASSLSGRGAEAFF. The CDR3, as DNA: TGTGCCAGCAGCTTGTCGGGCCGGGGGGCTGAAGCTTTCTTT.

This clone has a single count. The DNA for the CDR3 is TGTGCCAGCAGCCTCAGTCGGGGGGCAGGGGGCTCTACTTCACCCCTCCACTTT. This sequence encodes CASSLSRGAGGSTSPLHF. The rearrangement links TRBV27 to TRBJ1-6; 8 bases agree with TRBD1. Trimming removed 6 bases from V and 9 bases from J; junction bases left unmatched: 19. This CDR3 contains 18 residues. Per the germline V gene, CDR1 is MNHEY and CDR2 is SMNVEV (reference sequence).

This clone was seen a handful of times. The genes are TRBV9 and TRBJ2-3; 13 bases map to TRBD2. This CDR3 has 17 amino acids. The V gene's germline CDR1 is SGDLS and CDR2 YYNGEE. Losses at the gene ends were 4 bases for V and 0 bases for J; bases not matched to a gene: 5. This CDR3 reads CASSPGTSGASTDTQYF. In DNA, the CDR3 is TGTGCCAGCAGCCCCGGGACTAGCGGGGCAAGCACAGATACGCAGTATTTT.

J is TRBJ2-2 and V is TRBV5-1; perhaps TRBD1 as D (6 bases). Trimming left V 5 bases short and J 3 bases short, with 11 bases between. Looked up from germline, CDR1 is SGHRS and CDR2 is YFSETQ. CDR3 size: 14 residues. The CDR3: CASSLPGDTGELFF. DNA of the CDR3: TGCGCCAGCAGTTTGCCAGGGGACACCGGGGAGCTGTTTTTT.

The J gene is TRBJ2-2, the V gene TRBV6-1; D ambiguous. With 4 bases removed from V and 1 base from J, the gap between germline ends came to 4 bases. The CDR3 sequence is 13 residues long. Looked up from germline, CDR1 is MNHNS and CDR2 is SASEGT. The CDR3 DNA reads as TGTGCCAGCAGTGGCCAGAACACCGGGGAGCTGTTTTTT. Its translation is CASSGQNTGELFF.

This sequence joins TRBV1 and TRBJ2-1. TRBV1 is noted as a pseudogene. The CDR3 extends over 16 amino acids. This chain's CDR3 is CTSSQTFRTDDNEQFF. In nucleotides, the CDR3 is TGCACCAGCAGCCAAACGTTTCGGACGGACGACAATGAGCAGTTCTTC.

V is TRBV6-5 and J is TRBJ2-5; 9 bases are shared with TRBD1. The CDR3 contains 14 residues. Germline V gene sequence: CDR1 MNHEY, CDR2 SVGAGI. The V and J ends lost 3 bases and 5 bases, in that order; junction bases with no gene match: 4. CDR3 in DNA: TGTGCCAGCAGTTATACAGGGGGCTGGGAGACCCAGTACTTC. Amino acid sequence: CASSYTGGWETQYF.

CDR3 region: CASSRQGDYGYTF. The CDR3 coding sequence is TGTGCCAGCAGCCGACAGGGAGACTATGGCTACACCTTC. J is TRBJ1-2 and V is TRBV2; the match to TRBD1 covers 7 bases. The germline V gene encodes CDR1 SNHLY and CDR2 FYNNEI. This CDR3 has 13 residues. The trim removed 6 bases at V and 3 bases at J, leaving 4 bases unmatched.

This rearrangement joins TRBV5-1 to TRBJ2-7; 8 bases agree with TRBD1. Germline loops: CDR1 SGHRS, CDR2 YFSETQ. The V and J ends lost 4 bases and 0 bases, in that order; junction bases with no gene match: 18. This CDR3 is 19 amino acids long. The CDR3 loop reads CASSPRIQGAIDYSYEQYF. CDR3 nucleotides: TGCGCCAGCAGCCCGAGAATTCAGGGGGCGATTGACTACTCCTACGAGCAGTACTTC.

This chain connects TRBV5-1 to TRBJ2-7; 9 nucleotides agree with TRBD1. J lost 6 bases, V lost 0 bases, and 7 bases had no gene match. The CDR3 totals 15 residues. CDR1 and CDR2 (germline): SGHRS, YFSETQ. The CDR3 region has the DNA TGCGCCAGCAGCTTGGTGTCGGGACAGGGTACCGAGCAGTACTTC. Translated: CASSLVSGQGTEQYF.

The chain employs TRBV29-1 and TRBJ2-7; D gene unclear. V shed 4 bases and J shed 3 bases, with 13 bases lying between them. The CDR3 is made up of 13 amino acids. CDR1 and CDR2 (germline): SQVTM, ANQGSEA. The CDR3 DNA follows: TGCAGCGTTGGTAGACGGATGAACTACGAGCAGTACTTC. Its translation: CSVGRRMNYEQYF.

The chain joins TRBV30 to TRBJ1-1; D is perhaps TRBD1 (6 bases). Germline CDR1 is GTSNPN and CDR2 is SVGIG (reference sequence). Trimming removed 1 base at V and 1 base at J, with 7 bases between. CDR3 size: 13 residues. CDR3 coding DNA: TGTGCCTGGAGTGAACAGGGGAACACTGAAGCTTTCTTT. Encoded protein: CAWSEQGNTEAFF.

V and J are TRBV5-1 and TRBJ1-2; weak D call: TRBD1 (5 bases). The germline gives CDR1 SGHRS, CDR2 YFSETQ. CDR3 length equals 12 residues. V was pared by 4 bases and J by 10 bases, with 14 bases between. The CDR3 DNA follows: TGCGCCAGCAGCAGGGACGCCGAAGACTACACCTTC. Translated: CASSRDAEDYTF.

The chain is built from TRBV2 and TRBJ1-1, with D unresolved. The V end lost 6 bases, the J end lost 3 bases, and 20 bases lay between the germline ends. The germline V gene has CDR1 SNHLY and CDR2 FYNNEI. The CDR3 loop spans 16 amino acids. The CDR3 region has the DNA TGTGCCAGCAGGGACGCTACTTATTCCGGGGACACTGAAGCTTTCTTT. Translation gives CASRDATYSGDTEAFF.

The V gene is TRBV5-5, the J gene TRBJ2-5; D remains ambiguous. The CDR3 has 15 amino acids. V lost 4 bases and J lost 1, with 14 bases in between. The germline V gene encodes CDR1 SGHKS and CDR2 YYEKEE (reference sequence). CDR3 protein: CASSTPRALQETQYF. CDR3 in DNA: TGTGCCAGCAGCACCCCTCGGGCCCTCCAAGAGACCCAGTACTTC.